Included here is one T cell receptor beta chain sequence, with context. The count of this clone is one. The specificity of this receptor is unknown. Per-base quality was not reported, and no clone a single base away is much larger than it. Other DNA variants within this sample encode the same CDR3. These data originate in a study of shared clonotypes between healthy human individuals (dated by TCRdb to about 2020). For the study in its entirety: Three men and a couple of women, aged 18 to 49 years, made up the cohort. For each donor, CD4 naive and CD4 memory were each given three plates, CD8 naive was given two plates, and CD8 memory was given one plate. To estimate repertoire size and how much clonotype sharing occurs between individuals, the study deeply sequenced the blood TCR repertoires of several healthy adults. Different laboratories and diverse techniques were used to prepare libraries and sequence TCR repertoires, to increase sequencing depth and limit assay-specific biases. Leukapheresis yielded between about 0.85 and 10 billion PBMCs per donor.

Using the deep immunoSEQ assay, multiplex PCR amplified TCR CDR3 regions from genomic DNA. For each cell subset, the extracted genomic DNA was distributed evenly across all wells of several immunoSEQ 96-well plates, and each plate served as one replicate. For sorted subsets, each replicate PCR was loaded with about 0.2 ug genomic DNA, equivalent to some 27,000 T cell genomes. Purified libraries were measured with a Qubit 3.0 fluorometer, size-checked on a Bioanalyzer 2100, and measured again with the KAPA Library Quantification kit. Every immunoSEQ 96-well plate was sequenced on a dedicated single-read 150-cycle Illumina NextSeq 550 flow cell. In the authors' own workflow: The immunoSEQ output contained only junctional sequences without quality scores, so filtering could not match that applied to full-length reads. Sequences were annotated with PyIR, a Python wrapper for IgBLAST v1.9, and V/J genes and CDR3 were assigned using IMGT germline references. Reads were filtered out if the reads had weak V/J assignments (E-value above 1e-6), no CDR3, stop codons, out-of-frame junctions, or ambiguous translated residues. V3J clonotypes were defined as sequences sharing an identical inferred V gene, J gene, and CDR3 amino acid sequence. Percentage overlap between repertoires was calculated by dividing the number of shared unique clonotypes by the size of the smaller repertoire. Repertoire richness was assessed with RTK rarefaction, the Chao1 estimator, and Recon v2.1 estimates of unobserved clonotypes. Generation probabilities for all TCRbeta clonotypes obtained by the gDNA method from a handful of donors were computed using OLGA. The clones in this table, taken by TCRdb from immuneACCESS, are in-frame only. Not every clone is retained; where verified, under half of the shortfall comes from an unresolved V gene, and the cause of the rest is unknown. V and J calls and clone size are those listed in that table; D and trimming were worked out from the DNA. The sample records 500,000 to 550,000 clones, around 96% of which are singletons. About 0.06% of the sample comes from the top ten.

The donors were healthy, HIV-negative adults who had no recently reported acute infections or vaccinations. All donors were Caucasian adults living in Nashville, Tennessee, USA. CD4+ T cells were enriched by magnetic negative selection; naive cells were then positively selected on CD45RA, and the negative fraction formed the memory subset. After blood collection by leukapheresis, PBMCs were isolated using Ficoll-Histopaque density gradient centrifugation and then cryopreserved in the vapor phase of liquid nitrogen. Analytical flow cytometry was used to check the purity and quantity of every magnetically sorted T cell population. Genomic DNA was isolated from each sorted fraction and quantified by UV absorbance on a Nanodrop 2000c. Findings and caveats that apply to the study as a whole: Rarefaction of sorted-subset datasets indicated incomplete sequencing despite the large sequencing depth. Naive subsets generally had larger estimated clonotype richness than memory subsets. Only blood was sampled, and tissue TCR repertoires likely differ from those in blood. Based on pairwise subsampling, the degree of clonotype sharing among donors was expected to be affected by sequencing depth. Sharing across a few donors was observed for around 4.8% of naive CD4, over 3% of naive CD8, 2% to 2.5% of memory CD4, and around 0.4% of memory CD8 clonotypes. Because the study included a small number of donors, the genetic and exposure-history diversity represented was limited. Clonotypes shared by all four sorted-subset donors showed higher generation probabilities than non-shared clonotypes.

As encoded in the germline V gene (reference sequence), CDR1 is WNHNN while CDR2 is SYGVQD. The CDR3 spans 15 residues, from the cysteine through the phenylalanine. CDR3 DNA is the only sequence kept; it has 45 bases, read in frame from the first base. Clipping removes 0 bases from V and 7 bases from J, with 2 as the unmatched junction base count. Input material: naive CD4+ T cells sorted from blood. The cell subset or site label for this specimen denotes: CD45RA+ positively selected. The chain links TRBV10-1 with TRBJ2-1, with 11 bases aligning to TRBD2. This clonotype was obtained from a woman aged 25 to 39 in good health. The CDR3 corresponds to CASSESLAGGNEQFF. The DNA sequence is TGCGCCAGCAGTGAGTCCCTAGCGGGGGGTAATGAGCAGTTCTTC.